This is a list of T cell receptor beta chains from one sample in a study of T cell responses to AZD1222 COVID-19 vaccine. Profiled with immunoSEQ multiplex PCR; TCRdb holds only in-frame clones, not every one. This table has 150,000 or so clones, under 95% appearing once. The material was peripheral blood, obtained on day 0 of AZD1222 vaccination. The receptors stem from an adult in good health. Both conserved end residues are part of each CDR3. The D gene is left open where the match is weak. Only part of the rows carry a size: once, few, many, or a class if the clone is expanded.

J	D	V	size	CDR3	DNA
TRBJ2-7	NA	TRBV10-3	NA	CAISDLVSPRSGEQYF	TGTGCCATCAGTGATCTGGTTTCCCCCCGTTCTGGCGAGCAGTACTTC
TRBJ1-4	TRBD1	TRBV4-3	NA	CASSQVSSGGGEKLFF	TGCGCCAGCAGCCAAGTATCCTCAGGGGGTGGTGAAAAACTGTTTTTT
TRBJ2-7	NA	TRBV28	NA	CASEGPGGYEQYF	TGTGCCAGCGAAGGACCTGGGGGTTACGAGCAGTACTTC
TRBJ2-1	TRBD2	TRBV7-2	NA	CASSPLAGVLNEQFF	TGTGCCAGCAGCCCGTTAGCGGGAGTGTTAAATGAGCAGTTCTTC
TRBJ1-6	NA	TRBV4-3	NA	CASSQEGSYNSPLHF	TGCGCCAGCAGCCAAGAGGGCAGCTATAATTCACCCCTCCACTTT
TRBJ2-7	TRBD1	TRBV27	NA	CASRGQMHYEQYF	TGTGCCAGCAGGGGACAGATGCACTACGAGCAGTACTTC
TRBJ2-1	NA	TRBV3-1/TRBV3-2	once	CASSGNWNEQFF	TGTGCCAGCAGCGGTAACTGGAATGAGCAGTTCTTC
TRBJ2-2	NA	TRBV11-3	NA	CASAVTGELFF	TGTGCCAGCGCGGTCACCGGGGAGCTGTTTTTT
TRBJ2-1	NA	TRBV2	NA	CASRVLSSYNEQFF	TGTGCCAGCAGGGTACTTAGCTCCTACAATGAGCAGTTCTTC
TRBJ2-1	NA	TRBV24-1	NA	CAIEADSYNEQFF	TGTGCGATCGAGGCAGACTCCTACAATGAGCAGTTCTTC
TRBJ1-5	TRBD1	TRBV6-5	few	CASTVTGSSNQPQHF	TGTGCCAGCACCGTGACAGGGAGTAGCAATCAGCCCCAGCATTTT
TRBJ1-6	NA	TRBV6-6	NA	CASIPTVSYNSPLHF	TGTGCCAGCATACCGACAGTCTCCTATAATTCACCCCTCCACTTT
TRBJ2-1	NA	TRBV14	NA	CASSLPGSPYNEQFF	TGTGCCAGCAGCCTCCCCGGGAGCCCCTACAATGAGCAGTTCTTC
TRBJ2-7	NA	TRBV5-4	NA	CASSVQGMEQYF	TGTGCCAGCAGCGTCCAGGGAATGGAGCAGTACTTC
TRBJ1-1	NA	TRBV6-1	NA	CASNRQVSGDAEAFF	TGTGCCAGCAATAGACAGGTGTCTGGTGACGCTGAAGCTTTCTTT
TRBJ1-2	TRBD1	TRBV7-8	NA	CASSLVADRGNYGYTF	TGTGCCAGCAGCTTAGTTGCTGACAGGGGAAACTATGGCTACACCTTC
TRBJ1-4	TRBD1	TRBV19	NA	CASSVTTGWGKKLFF	TGTGCCAGTAGTGTGACGACAGGGTGGGGAAAAAAACTGTTTTTT
TRBJ2-7	TRBD1	TRBV5-1	NA	CASSTAGQGFYEQYF	TGCGCCAGCAGTACGGCGGGACAGGGGTTCTACGAGCAGTACTTC
TRBJ1-5	NA	TRBV7-2	NA	CASSLRAQAGQPQHF	TGTGCCAGCAGCTTACGTGCACAGGCTGGTCAGCCCCAGCATTTT
TRBJ2-2	NA	TRBV9	NA	CASTLNTGTTGELFF	TGTGCCAGCACCCTTAATACAGGGACTACCGGGGAGCTGTTTTTT
TRBJ1-2	NA	TRBV7-9	once	CASSLNEWGGYTF	TGTGCCAGCAGCTTGAATGAGTGGGGAGGCTACACCTTC
TRBJ1-2	NA	TRBV5-4	NA	CASSLSSGRLQYGYTF	TGTGCCAGCAGCTTGTCCTCGGGGCGTCTCCAATATGGCTACACCTTC
TRBJ1-5	TRBD1	TRBV7-2	NA	CASSRRTGGDSNQPQHF	TGTGCCAGCAGCCGTCGGACAGGAGGGGATAGCAATCAGCCCCAGCATTTT
TRBJ2-7	NA	TRBV28	NA	CASSPSTDSSYEQYF	TGTGCCAGCAGCCCCTCGACGGATAGCTCCTACGAGCAGTACTTC
TRBJ1-5	TRBD1	TRBV5-1	NA	CASSFRQGDQPQHF	TGCGCCAGCAGCTTCCGACAGGGGGATCAGCCCCAGCATTTT
TRBJ1-3	NA	TRBV30	NA	CAWSPGNTIYF	TGTGCCTGGAGTCCTGGAAACACCATATATTTT
TRBJ1-5	NA	TRBV12-1	NA	CASSFNLWDSNYSNQPQHF	TGTGCCAGCAGCTTCAATTTATGGGACAGTAACTATAGCAATCAGCCCCAGCATTTT
TRBJ2-7	TRBD2	TRBV2	NA	CASSDRRGRAYEQYF	TGTGCCAGCAGTGATAGGCGCGGGAGGGCCTACGAGCAGTACTTC
TRBJ2-7	NA	TRBV6-5	once	CASRTGLGEQYF	TGTGCCAGCAGGACAGGACTGGGAGAGCAGTACTTC
TRBJ2-7	NA	TRBV28	few	CASSTPGGQMRTYEQYF	TGTGCCAGCAGTACTCCCGGGGGACAGATGAGAACCTACGAGCAGTACTTC
TRBJ2-4	NA	TRBV9	NA	CASSPQDTIAKNIQYF	TGTGCCAGCAGCCCTCAGGACACAATAGCCAAAAACATTCAGTACTTC
TRBJ1-1	NA	TRBV7-3	NA	CASSLTGTNTEAFF	TGTGCCAGCAGCTTAACAGGAACTAACACTGAAGCTTTCTTT
TRBJ2-7	TRBD2	TRBV6-5	NA	CASSPPLAGSYEQYF	TGTGCCAGCAGTCCCCCGCTAGCGGGCTCCTACGAGCAGTACTTC
TRBJ2-1	TRBD2	TRBV2	NA	CASRGSSGGTGGGEQFF	TGTGCCAGCAGGGGGTCTAGCGGGGGGACTGGAGGTGGTGAGCAGTTCTTC